The table lists the clone carrying this T cell receptor beta chain with a few counts. These data come from a study of cytomegalovirus exposure and HLA in healthy donors. Study-wide background: About 80 million unique TCRs, all from HLA-typed donors, were included in an early release of the data. Of 300 to 500 genotyped donors, more than 75% clustered with self-reported Caucasian donors.

Primers for the PCR totalled 60 Vbeta and 13 Jbeta. Sequencing was performed with immunoSEQ multiplex PCR; in TCRdb, only in-frame clones are kept and a portion is missing. The sample has tens of thousands of clones, around 80% seen once. The CDR3 sequence is 13 residues long. Trimming cost V 3 bases and J 7 bases; bases outside gene matches: 4. Germline V CDR1 and CDR2: KGHSH, LQKENI. V usage is TRBV18 and J usage is TRBJ1-1, with 8 bases aligning to TRBD1. The origin of this receptor is a male donor in good health and CMV-seropositive. Material for sequencing was PBMCs. The CDR3 sequence is CASSPTGDDEAFF. As DNA, the CDR3 is TGTGCCAGCTCACCGACAGGGGATGATGAAGCTTTCTTT.